This TCR beta chain was sequenced in a study of T-cell memory formation after mild COVID-19. Study context: Among the donors, TCR clusters were largely specific to each donor. Findings of the study overall: The study detected some responding clones in pre-infection memory, suggesting cross-reactive memory joined.

There are many counts of this clonotype. Its antigen is still unknown. Using constant-segment primers, 5'RACE produced TCR alpha and TCR beta cDNA libraries carrying sample barcodes and UMIs. One entry per CDR3 protein, called by TCRdb with MiXCR from the 5' RACE reads. The sample records some 410,000 distinct CDR3 sequences, more than 20% being singletons. The TCR originated in an adult woman who had mild COVID-19 (a few samples of this study predate the infection). Cell type and time point are not known. The sequencing input was PBMCs or a T cell subset sorted from them (not recorded which).

The CDR3 DNA is TGCAGCGTTGACCTCCAGTACACAGATACGCAGTATTTT. The encoded protein is CSVDLQYTDTQYF. V and J are TRBV29-1 and TRBJ2-3; D ambiguous. This CDR3 is 13 amino acids long. Germline V gene sequence: CDR1 SQVTM, CDR2 ANQGSEA. V was pared by 3 bases and J by 2 bases, with 9 bases between.